The clone carrying this T cell receptor (beta chain) has just a few counts. Its specificity is not known. Researchers amplified the TCR beta CDR3 regions from RNA transcripts. Using the HTBI primer set, a first-round RT-PCR was run on the TCR CDR3. In TCRdb, the multiplex PCR reads were re-called with MiXCR into one record per CDR3 protein. The table lists more than 450,000 distinct CDR3 sequences, 12% to 15% of them singletons. The data stem from a study of T cells in Graves' hyperthyroidism and ophthalmopathy. Study outcomes and limitations: Researchers found most expanded thyroid clonotypes above 0.001 in blood as well. Ophthalmopathy, which appeared later, was predicted by the model a median approximately 6 months before onset.

The CDR3 runs 15 residues. Germline-derived CDR1 and CDR2 are PRHDT and FYEKMQ (reference sequence). V shed 4 bases and J shed 1 base, with 13 bases lying between them. Sequencing used blood. This clonotype was sampled from a woman between 40 and 50 years old with Graves' hyperthyroidism. The chain uses TRBV13 and TRBJ2-5; D perhaps matches TRBD2 (6 bases). The DNA for the CDR3 is TGTGCCAGCAGCTCGCCCCCGGGACTCCAAGAGACCCAGTACTTC. Encoded protein: CASSSPPGLQETQYF.